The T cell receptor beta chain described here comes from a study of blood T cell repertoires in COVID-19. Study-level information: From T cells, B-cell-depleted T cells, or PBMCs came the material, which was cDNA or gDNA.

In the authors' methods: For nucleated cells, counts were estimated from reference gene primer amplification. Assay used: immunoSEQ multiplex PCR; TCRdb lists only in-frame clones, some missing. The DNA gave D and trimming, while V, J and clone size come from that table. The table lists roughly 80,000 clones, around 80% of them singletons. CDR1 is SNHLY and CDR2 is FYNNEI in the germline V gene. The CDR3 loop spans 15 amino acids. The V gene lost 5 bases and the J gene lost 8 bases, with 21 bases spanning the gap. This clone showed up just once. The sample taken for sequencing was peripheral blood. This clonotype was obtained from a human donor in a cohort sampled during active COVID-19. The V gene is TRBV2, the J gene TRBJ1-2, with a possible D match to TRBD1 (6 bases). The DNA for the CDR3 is TGTGCCAGCAGTCCCCCCCCGGACAGAACGGGCGGCTACACCTTC. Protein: CASSPPPDRTGGYTF.